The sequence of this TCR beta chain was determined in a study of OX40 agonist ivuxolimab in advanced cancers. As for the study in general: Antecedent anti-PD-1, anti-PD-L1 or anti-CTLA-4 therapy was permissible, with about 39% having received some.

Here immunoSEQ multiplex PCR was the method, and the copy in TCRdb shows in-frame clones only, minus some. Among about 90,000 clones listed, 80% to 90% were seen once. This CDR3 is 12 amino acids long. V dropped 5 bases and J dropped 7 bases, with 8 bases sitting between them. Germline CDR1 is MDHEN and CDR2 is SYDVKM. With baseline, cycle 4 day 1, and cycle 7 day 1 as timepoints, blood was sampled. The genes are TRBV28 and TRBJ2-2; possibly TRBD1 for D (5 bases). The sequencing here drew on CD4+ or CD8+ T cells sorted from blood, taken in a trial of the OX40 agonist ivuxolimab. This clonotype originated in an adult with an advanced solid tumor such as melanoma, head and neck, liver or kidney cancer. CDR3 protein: CASSLGVGELFF. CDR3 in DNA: TGTGCCAGCAGTCTAGGGGTCGGGGAGCTGTTTTTT. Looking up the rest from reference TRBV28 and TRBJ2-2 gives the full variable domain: DVKVTQSSRYLVKRTGEKVFLECVQDMDHENMFWYRQDPGLGLRLIYFSYDVKMKEKGDIPEGYSVSREKKERFSLILESASTNQTSMYLCASSLGVGELFFGEGSRLTVL.